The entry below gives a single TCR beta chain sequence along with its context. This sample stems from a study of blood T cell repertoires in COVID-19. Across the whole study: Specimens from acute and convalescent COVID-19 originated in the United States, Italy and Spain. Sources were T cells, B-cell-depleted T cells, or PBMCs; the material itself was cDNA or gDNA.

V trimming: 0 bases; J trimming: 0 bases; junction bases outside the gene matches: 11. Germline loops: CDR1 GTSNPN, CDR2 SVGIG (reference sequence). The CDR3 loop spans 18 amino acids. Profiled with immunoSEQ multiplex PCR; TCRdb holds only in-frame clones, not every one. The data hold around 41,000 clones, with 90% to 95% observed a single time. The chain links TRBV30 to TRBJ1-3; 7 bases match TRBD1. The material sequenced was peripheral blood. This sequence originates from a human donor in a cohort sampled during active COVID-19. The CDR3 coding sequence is TGTGCCTGGAGTGTACGGGACAGTTCCACGAGCTCTGGAAACACCATATATTTT. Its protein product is CAWSVRDSSTSSGNTIYF.